This TCR beta chain was observed in a study of Tregs in tolerant kidney transplant recipients. The CDR3 sequence is 16 residues long. V shed 5 bases and J shed 5 bases, with 19 bases lying between them. CDR1 is MRHNA and CDR2 is SNTAGT in the germline V gene. For this clone: Its antigen is not identified.

CD4+CD25+CD127- Tregs, CD4+CD25- non-Tregs, CD4 and CD8 cells were sorted. Libraries were prepared by immunoSEQ multiplex PCR; TCRdb keeps only in-frame clonotypes and omits some of them. In the table there are roughly 68,000 clones, 84% of which are singletons. Study-wide points: Biological reproducibility was not directly addressed, but technical replication error appeared minimal. The most relevant donor-specific Treg TCRbeta repertoire apparently came from expansion with activated donor B cells.

The V gene is TRBV6-4, the J gene TRBJ2-1, with D possibly being TRBD2 (5 bases). The TCR originated in a human donor in good health. The source material was CD4+ T cells from blood. CDR3 residues: CASSFGAGREHNEQFF. CDR3 in DNA: TGTGCCAGCAGTTTTGGTGCGGGTAGGGAACACAATGAGCAGTTCTTC.